This TCR beta chain was recorded in a study of CD8 T cells in ankylosing spondylitis. MiXCR was run by TCRdb on the 5' RACE reads, yielding one entry per CDR3 protein. The sample records about 240,000 distinct CDR3 sequences, less than 10% being singletons. Germline loops: CDR1 SGHRS, CDR2 YFSETQ. Between the trimmed V and J ends, which lost 3 bases and 2 bases, there was a span of 13 bases. The CDR3 spans 15 residues. This clonotype was picked up many times. This chain joins TRBV5-1 and TRBJ2-3, with D possibly TRBD1 on 6 matching bases. Material: blood, either unsorted or a sorted T cell fraction (not recorded which). The clonotype originates from a male donor with ankylosing spondylitis or in good health (not recorded which). The CDR3 nucleotides read TGCGCCAGCAGCTCCCGACAGGTGCTCACAGATACGCAGTATTTT. Its protein is CASSSRQVLTDTQYF.